The clone carrying this T cell receptor beta chain was counted only a few times. A single record per CDR3 protein comes from TCRdb applying MiXCR to the 5' RACE reads. The table has about 250,000 distinct CDR3 sequences, 32% seen once; the top ten hold 4% to 5%. The data stem from a study of CD8 T cells in ankylosing spondylitis. CDR3 length: 15 residues. Deletions cut 0 bases from V and 1 base from J, with 11 bases between. The germline CDR1 and CDR2 sequences are DFQATT and SNEGSKA (reference sequence). The receptor's source is a male donor with ankylosing spondylitis or in good health (not recorded which). V usage is TRBV20-1 and J usage is TRBJ2-3; D is perhaps TRBD2 (6 bases). The sequenced sample was blood, either unsorted or a sorted T cell fraction (not recorded which). CDR3 bases: TGCAGTGCTAGAGACATGGAGCGGGGCACAGATACGCAGTATTTT. This gives the protein CSARDMERGTDTQYF.